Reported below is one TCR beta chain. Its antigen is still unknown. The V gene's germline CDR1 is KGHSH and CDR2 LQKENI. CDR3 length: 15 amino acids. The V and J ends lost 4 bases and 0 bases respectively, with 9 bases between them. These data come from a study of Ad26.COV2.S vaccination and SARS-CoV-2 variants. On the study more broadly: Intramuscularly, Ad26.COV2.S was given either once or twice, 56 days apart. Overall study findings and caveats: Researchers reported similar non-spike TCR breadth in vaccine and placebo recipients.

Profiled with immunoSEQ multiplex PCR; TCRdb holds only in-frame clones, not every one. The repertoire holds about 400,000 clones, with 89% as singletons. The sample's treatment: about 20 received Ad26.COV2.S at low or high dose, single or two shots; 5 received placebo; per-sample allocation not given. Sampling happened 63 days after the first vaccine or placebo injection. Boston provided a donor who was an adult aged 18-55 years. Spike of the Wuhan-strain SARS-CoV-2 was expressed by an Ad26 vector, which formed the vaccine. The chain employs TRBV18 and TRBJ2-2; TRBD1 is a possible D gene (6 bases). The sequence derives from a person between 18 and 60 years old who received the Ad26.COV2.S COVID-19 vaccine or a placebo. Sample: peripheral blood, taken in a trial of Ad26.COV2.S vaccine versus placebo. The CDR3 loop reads CASSLGQTNTGELFF. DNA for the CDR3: TGTGCCAGCTCACTGGGACAAACGAACACCGGGGAGCTGTTTTTT.